The 5 T cell receptor beta chains listed next were all sequenced from one sample in a study of response to subunit inactivated influenza vaccine. TCRdb ran MiXCR on the RT-PCR reads and lists one entry per CDR3 protein. The sample lists about 500,000 distinct CDR3 sequences; 16% were seen once. Sample: CD4+ T cells sorted from PBMCs, taken 23 to 25 months after vaccination. These receptors all stem from a man in his fifties or sixties who received an inactivated influenza vaccine.

This clonotype has just a few counts. V is TRBV27 and J is TRBJ1-1; D may be TRBD1 (6 bases). Germline CDR1 reads MNHEY; CDR2 reads SMNVEV (reference sequence). V shed 8 bases and J shed 9 bases, with 19 bases lying between them. CDR3 size: 13 residues. The CDR3 DNA follows: TGTGCCAGCCGCCGGGGGGGCGCGTGGCAAGCTTTCTTT. Its protein product is CASRRGGAWQAFF.

This clonotype was found many times. V and J are TRBV10-3 and TRBJ2-5; 7 nucleotides align to TRBD1. The CDR3 length is 12 residues. V shed 8 bases and J 2 bases; nucleotides not matched to a gene: 2. The germline V gene has CDR1 ENHRY and CDR2 SYGVKD. CDR3 protein: CAIGGQQETQYF. Here the CDR3 DNA reads TGTGCCATCGGGGGACAGCAAGAGACCCAGTACTTC.

The rearrangement links TRBV20-1 to TRBJ2-1; 11 bases are shared with TRBD1. This CDR3 contains 19 residues. With 0 bases clipped from V and 2 bases from J, the junction kept 12 bases outside the gene matches. CDR1 is DFQATT, CDR2 SNEGSKA, per germline (reference sequence). The CDR3 spells CSARDLGTGGLSAYNEQFF. CDR3 sequence (DNA): TGCAGTGCTAGAGATCTTGGGACAGGGGGTCTCTCCGCCTACAATGAGCAGTTCTTC.

The chain uses TRBV5-1 and TRBJ2-3; TRBD2 aligns across 7 bases. Germline V lookup: CDR1 SGHRS, CDR2 YFSETQ. The junction had 3 bases not matched to a gene; V was cut back by 0 bases and J by 2 bases. The CDR3 contains 15 residues. The CDR3 DNA reads as TGCGCCAGCAGCTTGGAAGCGGGGCTCACAGATACGCAGTATTTT. Amino acid sequence: CASSLEAGLTDTQYF.

The CDR3 reads CASSQERGDTIYF. The CDR3 DNA sequence: TGCGCCAGCAGCCAAGAGCGCGGGGACACCATATATTTT. The rearrangement joins TRBV4-3 to TRBJ1-3; D unresolved. Trimming removed 0 bases from V and 8 bases from J, with 8 bases in between. The CDR3 contains 13 residues. The germline V gene has CDR1 LGHNA and CDR2 YSLEER.